This is a list of T cell receptor beta chains from one sample in a study of T cell responses to AZD1222 COVID-19 vaccine. The data were produced by immunoSEQ multiplex PCR, yet TCRdb's version contains in-frame clones alone and is incomplete. The sample includes under 200,000 clones, approximately 94% seen only once; the top ten take roughly 9.2%. The source material was peripheral blood, sampled on day 0 of AZD1222 vaccination. Receptors were obtained from an adult in good health. The CDR3 runs from the conserved cysteine through the conserved F or W. The order of the fields is V gene, D gene, J gene, clone size, CDR3 protein, CDR3 DNA. D genes are given only for firm matches. Clone sizes are given selectively: once, few, many, or a class where the clone is expanded.

>TRBV7-2|TRBD2|TRBJ2-7|-
CASSLEQPSGASYEQYF
TGTGCCAGCAGCTTAGAGCAGCCTAGCGGGGCCTCCTACGAGCAGTACTTC
>TRBV2|-|TRBJ1-3|once
CASRPQYSGNTIYF
TGTGCCAGCAGACCACAGTACTCTGGAAACACCATATATTTT
>TRBV7-9|-|TRBJ2-1|-
CASSSSREEQFF
TGTGCCAGCAGCTCATCCAGGGAAGAGCAGTTCTTC
>TRBV9|TRBD2|TRBJ2-1|-
CASSVGRLAGNNEQFF
TGTGCCAGCAGCGTGGGAAGGCTAGCGGGAAACAATGAGCAGTTCTTC
>TRBV7-8|-|TRBJ1-1|-
CASRPGGDTEAFF
TGTGCCAGCAGACCGGGGGGAGACACTGAAGCTTTCTTT
>TRBV18|TRBD2|TRBJ2-1|once
CASSQLAGALGDEQFF
TGTGCCAGCTCACAGCTAGCGGGAGCTCTGGGGGATGAGCAGTTCTTC
>TRBV24-1|-|TRBJ2-5|-
CATKTGRGETQYF
TGTGCCACCAAGACAGGCCGGGGGGAGACCCAGTACTTC
>TRBV29-1|-|TRBJ1-1|-
CSVGYTEAFF
TGCAGCGTTGGATACACTGAAGCTTTCTTT
>TRBV7-3|-|TRBJ1-2|-
CASSFDPPDGNGYTF
TGTGCCAGCAGCTTTGATCCGCCGGACGGAAATGGCTACACCTTC
>TRBV28|-|TRBJ2-5|-
CASNLGDRVSETQYF
TGTGCCAGCAACCTGGGAGATAGGGTTTCGGAGACCCAGTACTTC